A selection of T cell receptor beta chains follows, all from one sample in a study of technical replicates of blood from a few donors. Here immunoSEQ multiplex PCR was the method, and the copy in TCRdb shows in-frame clones only, minus some. The sample carries 85,000 to 100,000 clones, roughly 95% recorded once. The source material was T cells isolated from PBMCs. All receptors come from a human donor in good health. Each CDR3 is given with its conserved first and last residue. The D gene is left open where the match is weak. Clone size is stated in some rows and not others, as once, few, many or a class when expanded.

TRBD1	-	15	TRBJ2-7	TRBV9	TGTGCCAGCAGCGAGTCCGGGACAGGGCCGATAGGGCAGTACTTC	CASSESGTGPIGQYF
-	-	13	TRBJ2-1	TRBV27	TGTGCCAGCAGTACCCCTTGGGACACCAAGCAGTTCTTC	CASSTPWDTKQFF
-	-	15	TRBJ1-4	TRBV19	TGTGCCAGTAGCGGATTGAGGGCAACTAATGAAAAACTGTTTTTT	CASSGLRATNEKLFF
TRBD1	-	16	TRBJ2-1	TRBV15	TGTGCCACCAGCAGATCTCCAGGGGGCGTGAACAATGAGCAGTTCTTC	CATSRSPGGVNNEQFF
-	-	15	TRBJ1-5	TRBV21-1	TGTGCCAGCAGCAACCGGGACAGGGGGGGTCAGCCCCAGCATTTT	CASSNRDRGGQPQHF
-	-	18	TRBJ2-1	TRBV9	TGTGCCAGCAGCCGAGCTCTAGGGGACGGGAGCTCCTACAATGAGCAGTTCTTC	CASSRALGDGSSYNEQFF
TRBD1	-	15	TRBJ1-5	TRBV5-1	TGCGCCAGCAGCTTGGAGGGACAGGGTAGTCAGCCCCAGCATTTT	CASSLEGQGSQPQHF
-	-	16	TRBJ2-5	TRBV7-6	TGTGCCAGCAGCTTATCTGACAGGCTGGGGGGGGAGACCCAGTACTTC	CASSLSDRLGGETQYF
TRBD2	-	13	TRBJ2-3	TRBV7-9	TGTGCCAGCGCGGGGGGTAGCACAGATACGCAGTATTTT	CASAGGSTDTQYF
-	-	13	TRBJ2-3	TRBV29-1	TGCAGCGTTGGTCAACGACTCACAGATACGCAGTATTTT	CSVGQRLTDTQYF
TRBD2	-	18	TRBJ2-2	TRBV15	TGTGCCACCAGCAGATTAGCGGGAATTCAAGAGAACACCGGGGAGCTGTTTTTT	CATSRLAGIQENTGELFF
-	-	13	TRBJ2-7	TRBV27	TGTGCCAGCACTACCGCCGAAAACCCCGAGCAGTACTTC	CASTTAENPEQYF
-	-	16	TRBJ2-3	TRBV6-6	TGTGCCAGCCGCCCTTCCTCCCAGCGACTGGGAGATACGCAGTATTTT	CASRPSSQRLGDTQYF
TRBD1	-	20	TRBJ1-5	TRBV5-1	TGCGCCAGCAGCTTGGAGGGGAGGGGGACAGGGAGATATAGCAATCAGCCCCAGCATTTT	CASSLEGRGTGRYSNQPQHF
TRBD1	-	12	TRBJ2-5	TRBV5-1	TGCGCCAGCAGCCGGGACAGGGAGACCCAGTACTTC	CASSRDRETQYF
TRBD1	-	19	TRBJ1-3	TRBV19	TGTGCCAGTAGTATAGATCGGTCGGGACAGATAAACTCTGGAAACACCATATATTTT	CASSIDRSGQINSGNTIYF
TRBD1	-	18	TRBJ1-1	TRBV9	TGTGCCAGCAGCTCTCTTGAACTCACAGGGGGCTGGAACACTGAAGCTTTCTTT	CASSSLELTGGWNTEAFF
-	-	15	TRBJ2-5	TRBV28	TGTGCCAGCAGTTTAGTCCGGCGGGGTGAGGAGACCCAGTACTTC	CASSLVRRGEETQYF
-	-	13	TRBJ2-7	TRBV29-1	TGCAGCGCCCGATATCGGGACACCTACGAGCAGTACTTC	CSARYRDTYEQYF
-	-	16	TRBJ2-1	TRBV10-3	TGTGCCATCAGTACGTCCGGGACATCCCCGAACCAGGAGCAGTTCTTC	CAISTSGTSPNQEQFF
-	-	12	TRBJ1-4	TRBV30	TGTGCCTGGGGGTCAGGGAATGAAAAACTGTTTTTT	CAWGSGNEKLFF
-	-	11	TRBJ1-2	TRBV6-6	TGTGCCAGCAGTTACTCGTCCAGCTACACCTTC	CASSYSSSYTF
-	-	16	TRBJ1-1	TRBV4-1	TGCGCCAGCAGCCAAGGACAGACAACTTGGAACACTGAAGCTTTCTTT	CASSQGQTTWNTEAFF
-	-	16	TRBJ1-5	TRBV6-1	TGTGCCAGCAGTGAGTTCGGGAGGGCAGGTGGTCAGCCCCAGCATTTT	CASSEFGRAGGQPQHF
TRBD2	-	14	TRBJ2-3	TRBV2	TGTGCCAGCAGAGGTGGACTAGCCTCAGATACGCAGTATTTT	CASRGGLASDTQYF
TRBD1	-	14	TRBJ1-2	TRBV28	TGTGCCAGCAGTTATCGGGACAGGCTCTATGGCTACACCTTC	CASSYRDRLYGYTF
-	-	14	TRBJ1-1	TRBV5-1	TGCGCCAGCAGCTTGGCCGGGGGAGACACTGAAGCTTTCTTT	CASSLAGGDTEAFF
-	-	11	TRBJ2-1	TRBV6-1	TGTGCCAGCAGATATAGCGGTGAGCAGTTCTTC	CASRYSGEQFF
-	once	15	TRBJ2-2	TRBV9	TGTGCCAGCAGCGTAGGGAACCGGGACACCGGGGAGCTGTTTTTT	CASSVGNRDTGELFF
-	few	16	TRBJ1-3	TRBV2	TGTGCCAGTGCGGACTTCTTAAAGGAGCCTGGAAACACCATATATTTT	CASADFLKEPGNTIYF
-	-	15	TRBJ2-7	TRBV6-5	TGTGCCAGCAGGCGGGACGGCGCAGTGCGCGGCGAGCAGTACTTC	CASRRDGAVRGEQYF
TRBD2	-	18	TRBJ2-5	TRBV28	TGTGCCAGCAGTTTTTTTTTGCCCATGGCGGGGGATCAAGAGACCCAGTACTTC	CASSFFLPMAGDQETQYF
TRBD1	-	12	TRBJ1-1	TRBV28	TGTGCCAGCAGTTTATGGACAGGGGGAGCTTTCTTT	CASSLWTGGAFF